This T cell receptor beta chain was obtained from a study of technical replicates of blood from a handful of donors. J lost 5 bases, V lost 2 bases, and 10 bases had no gene match. This CDR3 region has 16 residues. Germline CDR1 MDHEN, CDR2 SYDVKM. Sequenced by immunoSEQ multiplex PCR; TCRdb stores in-frame clones only, minus some. The table lists tens of thousands of clones, 92% of them singletons. This clonotype originated in a human donor in good health. The sample consisted of T cells isolated from PBMCs. The chain links TRBV28 to TRBJ1-2; 8 nucleotides line up with TRBD1. CDR3 nucleotide sequence: TGTGCCAGCAGTTTAGAAGGGCCAGGGGGCGCGTATGGCTACACCTTC. Translating it yields CASSLEGPGGAYGYTF.